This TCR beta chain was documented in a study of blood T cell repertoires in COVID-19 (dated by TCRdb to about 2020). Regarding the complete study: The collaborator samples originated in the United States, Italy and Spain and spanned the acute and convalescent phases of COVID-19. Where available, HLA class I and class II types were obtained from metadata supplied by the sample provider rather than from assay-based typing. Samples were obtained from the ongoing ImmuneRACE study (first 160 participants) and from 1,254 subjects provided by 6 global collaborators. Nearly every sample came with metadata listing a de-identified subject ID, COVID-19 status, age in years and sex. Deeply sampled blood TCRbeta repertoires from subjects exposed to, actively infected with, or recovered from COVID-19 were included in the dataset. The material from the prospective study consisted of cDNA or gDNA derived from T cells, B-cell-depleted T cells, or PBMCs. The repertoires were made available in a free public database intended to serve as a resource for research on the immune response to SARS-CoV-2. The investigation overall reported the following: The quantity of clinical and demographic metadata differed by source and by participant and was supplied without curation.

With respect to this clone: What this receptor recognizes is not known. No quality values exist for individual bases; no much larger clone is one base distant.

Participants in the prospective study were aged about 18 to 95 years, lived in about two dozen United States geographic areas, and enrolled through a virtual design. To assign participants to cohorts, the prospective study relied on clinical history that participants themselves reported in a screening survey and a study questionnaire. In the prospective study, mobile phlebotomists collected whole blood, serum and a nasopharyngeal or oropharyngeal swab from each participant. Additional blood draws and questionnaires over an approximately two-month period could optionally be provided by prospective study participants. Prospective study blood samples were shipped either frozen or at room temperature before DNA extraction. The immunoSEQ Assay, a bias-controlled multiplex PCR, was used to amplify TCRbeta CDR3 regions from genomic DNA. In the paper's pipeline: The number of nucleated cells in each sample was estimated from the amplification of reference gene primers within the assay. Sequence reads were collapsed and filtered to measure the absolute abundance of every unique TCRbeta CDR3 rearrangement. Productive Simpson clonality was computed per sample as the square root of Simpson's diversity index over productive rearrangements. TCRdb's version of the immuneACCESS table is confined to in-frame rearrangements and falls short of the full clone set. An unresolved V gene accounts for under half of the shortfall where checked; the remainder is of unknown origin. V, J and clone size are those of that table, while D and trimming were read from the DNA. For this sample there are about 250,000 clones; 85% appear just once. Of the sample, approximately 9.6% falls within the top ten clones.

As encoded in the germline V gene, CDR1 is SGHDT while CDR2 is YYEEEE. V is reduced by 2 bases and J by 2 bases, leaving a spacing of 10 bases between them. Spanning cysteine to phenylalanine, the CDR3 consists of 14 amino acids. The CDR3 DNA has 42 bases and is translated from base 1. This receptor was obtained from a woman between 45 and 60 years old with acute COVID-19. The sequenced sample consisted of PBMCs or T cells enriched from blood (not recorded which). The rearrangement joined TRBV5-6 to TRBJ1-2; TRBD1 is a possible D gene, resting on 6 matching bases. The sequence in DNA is TGTGCCAGCAGCTTAGGACAGTTCAACTATGGCTACACCTTC. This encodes CASSLGQFNYGYTF.